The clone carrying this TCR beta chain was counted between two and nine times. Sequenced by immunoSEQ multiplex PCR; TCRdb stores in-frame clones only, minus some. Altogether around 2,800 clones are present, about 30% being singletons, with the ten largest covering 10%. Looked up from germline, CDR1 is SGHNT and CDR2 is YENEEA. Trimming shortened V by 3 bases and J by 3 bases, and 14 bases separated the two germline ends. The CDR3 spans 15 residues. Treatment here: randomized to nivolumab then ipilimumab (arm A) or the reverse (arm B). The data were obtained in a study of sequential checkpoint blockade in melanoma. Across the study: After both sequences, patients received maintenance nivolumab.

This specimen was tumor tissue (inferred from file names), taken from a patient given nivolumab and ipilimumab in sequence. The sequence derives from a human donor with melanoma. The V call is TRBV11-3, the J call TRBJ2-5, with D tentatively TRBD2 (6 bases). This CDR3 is CASSFSRDSKETQYF. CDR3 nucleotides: TGTGCCAGCAGCTTCAGTAGGGACTCAAAAGAGACCCAGTACTTC.